The 26 T cell receptor beta chains listed next were all sequenced from one sample in a study of blood T cell repertoires in COVID-19. Method: immunoSEQ multiplex PCR; TCRdb's copy keeps in-frame clones and lacks some. The sample includes around 400,000 clones, roughly 90% seen only once; the top ten take about 1.8%. Sequenced: PBMCs or T cells enriched from blood (not recorded which). The source is a woman in her 30s who had recovered from COVID-19.

The chain employs TRBV19 and TRBJ1-2; 7 nucleotides line up with TRBD1. V gave up 4 bases and J gave up 4 bases; unmatched junction bases: 6. CDR3 length equals 14 residues. CDR1 LNHDA and CDR2 SQIVND come from the germline V gene (reference sequence). The CDR3, as DNA: TGTGCCAGTAGTACGACTGACAGGGTCTATGGCTACACCTTC. Protein product: CASSTTDRVYGYTF.

The V call is TRBV2, the J call TRBJ2-1; 7 bases are a match to TRBD2. J lost 9 bases, V lost 4 bases, and 6 bases had no gene match. This CDR3 has 13 residues. CDR1 is SNHLY, CDR2 FYNNEI, per germline. The CDR3: CASSGGGESEQFF. The CDR3 DNA reads as TGTGCCAGCAGTGGGGGGGGAGAGAGTGAGCAGTTCTTC.

The chain is built from TRBV5-1 and TRBJ2-3, with D maybe TRBD1 (6 bases). The CDR3 is 14 residues long. V lost 0 bases, J lost 3 bases, and 8 bases lay in between. CDR1 is SGHRS, CDR2 YFSETQ, per germline. The CDR3 DNA sequence: TGCGCCAGCAGCTTGGAGGGGGTGACAGATACGCAGTATTTT. Translating gives CASSLEGVTDTQYF.

The chain uses TRBV6-1 and TRBJ2-3, with 9 bases aligning to TRBD2. The CDR3 runs 16 residues. Germline values: CDR1 MNHNS, CDR2 SASEGT. The junction had 8 bases not matched to a gene; V was cut back by 3 bases and J by 4 bases. The CDR3 DNA is TGTGCCAGCAGTGAGGGGGGACTAGCTGGCCCAGATACGCAGTATTTT. It yields the protein CASSEGGLAGPDTQYF.

The V and J genes are TRBV28 and TRBJ2-7; a possible D gene is TRBD1 (6 bases). V gave up 2 bases and J gave up 2 bases, with 10 bases separating them. This CDR3 has 14 residues. Germline-derived CDR1 and CDR2 are MDHEN and SYDVKM. CDR3: CASSLADSPYEQYF. DNA of the CDR3: TGTGCCAGCAGTTTAGCGGACAGTCCCTACGAGCAGTACTTC.

This chain uses TRBV10-1 with TRBJ2-7; D is possibly TRBD1 (6 bases). Trimming took off 5 bases at V and 3 bases at J, with 11 bases between the two ends. The CDR3 length is 13 residues. The germline CDR1 and CDR2 sequences are WNHNN and SYGVQD (reference sequence). CDR3 in DNA: TGCGCCAGCAGTACAGGGACCAACTACGAGCAGTACTTC. Translation gives CASSTGTNYEQYF.

The V and J genes are TRBV27 and TRBJ1-1; 9 bases line up with TRBD1. The length of the CDR3 is 13 residues. Germline lookup yields CDR1 MNHEY and CDR2 SMNVEV (reference sequence). Germline trimming cut 6 bases from V and 4 bases from J; bases unmatched to any gene: 3. The CDR3 DNA sequence: TGTGCCAGCAGCCGGGACAGGGCCACTGAAGCTTTCTTT. Translating gives CASSRDRATEAFF.

V is TRBV30 and J is TRBJ1-3; 7 bases are a match to TRBD1. This CDR3 has 14 residues. Trimming at V came to 2 bases and at J to 0 bases, leaving 1 base not matched to a gene. In germline, CDR1 is GTSNPN, CDR2 SVGIG (reference sequence). The CDR3 sequence is CAWSRDSSGNTIYF. In DNA, the CDR3 is TGTGCCTGGAGTCGGGACAGCTCTGGAAACACCATATATTTT.

The rearrangement joins TRBV18 to TRBJ2-3; D not resolved. Trimming removed 2 bases at V and 0 bases at J, with 6 bases between. The CDR3 runs 14 residues. CDR1 and CDR2 (germline): KGHSH, LQKENI. The CDR3 loop reads CASSPVSSTDTQYF. Here the CDR3 DNA reads TGTGCCAGCTCACCAGTCTCGAGCACAGATACGCAGTATTTT. Looking up the rest from reference TRBV18 and TRBJ2-3 gives the full variable domain: NAGVMQNPRHLVRRRGQEARLRCSPMKGHSHVYWYRQLPEEGLKFMVYLQKENIIDESGMPKERFSAEFPKEGPSILRIQQVVRGDSAAYFCASSPVSSTDTQYFGPGTRLTVL.

In this sample, this clone turned up a few times. The chain combines TRBV27 with TRBJ1-5, with TRBD1 matching 9 bases. The CDR3 runs 15 residues. V shed 5 bases and J 5 bases; nucleotides not matched to a gene: 7. Germline CDR1 is MNHEY and CDR2 is SMNVEV (reference sequence). CDR3 DNA: TGTGCCAGCAGTCGGACAGGGGCCGCGGATCAGCCCCAGCATTTT. Translated, it gives CASSRTGAADQPQHF.

V is TRBV29-1 and J is TRBJ1-1, with 8 positions matching TRBD1. Germline CDR1 SQVTM, CDR2 ANQGSEA. The CDR3 covers 13 residues. The trim removed 5 bases at V and 1 base at J, leaving 3 bases unmatched. The CDR3 nucleotides are TGCAGCGTTTGGACAGGGCGGAACACTGAAGCTTTCTTT. Its protein product is CSVWTGRNTEAFF. Looking up the rest from reference TRBV29-1 and TRBJ1-1 gives the full variable domain: SAVISQKPSRDICQRGTSLTIQCQVDSQVTMMFWYRQQPGQSLTLIATANQGSEATYESGFVIDKFPISRPNLTFSTLTVSNMSPEDSSIYLCSVWTGRNTEAFFGQGTRLTVV.

The rearrangement uses TRBV6-2 or TRBV6-3 and TRBJ1-2, with 8 bases identical to TRBD1. Germline V lookup: CDR1 MNHEY, CDR2 SVGEGT. Germline trimming cut 6 bases from V and 1 base from J; bases unmatched to any gene: 10. CDR3 length equals 16 residues. CDR3 residues: CASSSQRDRYNYGYTF. CDR3 DNA: TGTGCCAGCAGCTCACAACGGGACAGGTATAACTATGGCTACACCTTC.

The CDR3 coding sequence is TGTGCCAGTAGTTTCCTTTACTCTGGAAACACCATATATTTT. Translated, it gives CASSFLYSGNTIYF. The chain is built from TRBV19 and TRBJ1-3; D is uncertain. The CDR3 is 14 residues long. Between the trimmed V and J ends, which lost 5 bases and 0 bases, there was a span of 8 bases. CDR1 and CDR2 from the germline V gene are LNHDA and SQIVND (reference sequence). The full variable domain, in which reference TRBV19 and TRBJ1-3 provide the parts outside the CDR3, is DGGITQSPKYLFRKEGQNVTLSCEQNLNHDAMYWYRQDPGQGLRLIYYSQIVNDFQKGDIAEGYSVSREKKESFPLTVTSAQKNPTAFYLCASSFLYSGNTIYFGEGSWLTVV.

This clone was recorded only once. The genes are TRBV19 and TRBJ1-2; D is possibly TRBD1 (5 bases). CDR1 LNHDA and CDR2 SQIVND come from the germline V gene (reference sequence). V lost 3 bases to trimming and J lost 0 bases, with 14 bases between them. This CDR3 is 16 amino acids long. CDR3 region: CASSIRSRGSNYGYTF. The CDR3 DNA reads as TGTGCCAGTAGTATTAGAAGTCGGGGGTCTAACTATGGCTACACCTTC.

The gene calls are TRBV27 and TRBJ2-2; TRBD2 agrees at 13 bases. Trimming at V came to 5 bases and at J to 4 bases, leaving 13 bases not matched to a gene. CDR3 size: 19 residues. Looked up from germline, CDR1 is MNHEY and CDR2 is SMNVEV (reference sequence). Here the CDR3 reads CASSPRATSGRRSTGELFF. DNA for the CDR3: TGTGCCAGCAGTCCGAGAGCGACTAGCGGGAGGAGGTCCACCGGGGAGCTGTTTTTT.

V and J are TRBV30 and TRBJ2-1, with a tentative D call TRBD1 (6 bases). CDR1 is GTSNPN, CDR2 SVGIG, per germline (reference sequence). This CDR3 spans 17 amino acids. V lost 0 bases, J lost 9 bases, and 24 bases lay in between. This CDR3 reads CAWSVKGVMVRRSEQFF. In nucleotides, the CDR3 is TGTGCCTGGAGTGTTAAGGGGGTTATGGTCCGGAGGAGTGAGCAGTTCTTC.

The gene calls are TRBV10-2 and TRBJ1-4; TRBD1 matches 9 bases. The CDR3 extends over 18 amino acids. V was clipped by 3 bases and J by 0 bases; unmatched bases: 8. CDR1 is WSHSY and CDR2 is SAAADI in the germline V gene. Here the CDR3 reads CASSDGGGQGTTNEKLFF. For the CDR3, the DNA is TGCGCCAGCAGTGATGGGGGGGGACAGGGAACAACTAATGAAAAACTGTTTTTT.

The rearrangement links TRBV7-3 to TRBJ2-2; D may be TRBD2 (5 bases). The CDR3 is 16 amino acids. CDR1 is SGHTA and CDR2 is FQGTGA in the germline V gene. Deletions cut 5 bases from V and 4 bases from J, with 17 bases between. This chain's CDR3 is CASSPGSGGPTGELFF. DNA for the CDR3: TGTGCCAGCAGCCCCGGCTCGGGCGGGCCCACCGGGGAGCTGTTTTTT.

The chain has TRBV19 and TRBJ1-4; TRBD1 matches 8 bases. The ends lost 6 bases at V and 8 bases at J; junction bases unmatched: 8. The germline CDR1 and CDR2 sequences are LNHDA and SQIVND (reference sequence). The CDR3 runs 14 residues. In nucleotides, the CDR3 is TGTGCCAGTAGCCGGACAGGGTCCCTAGAAAAACTGTTTTTT. Residues: CASSRTGSLEKLFF.

This clone was observed once. J is TRBJ1-2 and V is TRBV19; the D is unclear. Looked up from germline, CDR1 is LNHDA and CDR2 is SQIVND (reference sequence). Trimming cost V 5 bases and J 4 bases, with 14 bases left between them. CDR3 length equals 14 residues. The CDR3, as DNA: TGTGCCAGTAGTGAGATCATTCTAGGCTATGGCTACACCTTC. Encoded protein: CASSEIILGYGYTF.

CDR3 protein: CASSLIGGGLAEYTDTQYF. CDR3 nucleotides: TGTGCCAGCAGTCTCATCGGGGGGGGACTAGCGGAATACACAGATACGCAGTATTTT. V and J are TRBV6-6 and TRBJ2-3; 11 nucleotides align to TRBD2. Germline lookup yields CDR1 MNHNY and CDR2 SVGAGI (reference sequence). V shed 5 bases and J 2 bases; nucleotides not matched to a gene: 15. This CDR3 comprises 19 residues.

The rearrangement uses TRBV18 and TRBJ1-3, with D possibly matching TRBD1 (6 bases). Trimming took 5 bases from V and 0 from J, leaving 23 bases between them. This CDR3 comprises 19 residues. Germline-derived CDR1 and CDR2 are KGHSH and LQKENI. The CDR3 sequence: CASSTIQTGGSSSGNTIYF. The CDR3 coding sequence is TGTGCCAGCTCAACAATTCAGACAGGCGGAAGCAGCTCTGGAAACACCATATATTTT.

The chain carries TRBV7-8 and TRBJ1-2; tentatively, D is TRBD1 (5 bases). Trimming stripped 5 bases from V and 6 bases from J, with 10 bases between. Germline loops: CDR1 SGHVS, CDR2 FQNEAQ. The CDR3 is 12 amino acids. CDR3 in DNA: TGTGCCAGCAGCCACAGGATGGATGGCTACACCTTC. It translates to CASSHRMDGYTF.

This chain connects TRBV4-3 to TRBJ2-7; TRBD2 agrees at 8 bases. With V trimmed by 0 bases and J by 1 base, 8 bases remained unmatched. The CDR3 is 17 amino acids. CDR1 LGHNA and CDR2 YSLEER come from the germline V gene. The CDR3 sequence: CASSQDFPSGPSYEQYF. The CDR3 DNA is TGCGCCAGCAGCCAAGATTTTCCTAGCGGGCCATCCTACGAGCAGTACTTC.

This clone has a single count. The chain employs TRBV5-6 and TRBJ1-5, with D perhaps TRBD1 (6 bases). Germline V gene lookup returns CDR1 SGHDT and CDR2 YYEEEE. Between the trimmed V and J ends, which lost 0 bases and 3 bases, there was a span of 10 bases. The CDR3 is 15 residues long. In DNA form, the CDR3 reads TGTGCCAGCAGCTTGGGTACAGGGTTCAATCAGCCCCAGCATTTT. Encoded protein: CASSLGTGFNQPQHF.

The rearrangement joins TRBV2 to TRBJ2-7, with 10 bases that match TRBD2. The CDR3 contains 16 residues. Per germline, CDR1 SNHLY and CDR2 FYNNEI. The ends lost 0 bases at V and 7 bases at J; junction bases unmatched: 9. CDR3 loop: CASSEARVAGGSEQYF. The DNA of the CDR3 is TGTGCCAGCAGTGAAGCGCGAGTAGCGGGAGGTAGTGAGCAGTACTTC.